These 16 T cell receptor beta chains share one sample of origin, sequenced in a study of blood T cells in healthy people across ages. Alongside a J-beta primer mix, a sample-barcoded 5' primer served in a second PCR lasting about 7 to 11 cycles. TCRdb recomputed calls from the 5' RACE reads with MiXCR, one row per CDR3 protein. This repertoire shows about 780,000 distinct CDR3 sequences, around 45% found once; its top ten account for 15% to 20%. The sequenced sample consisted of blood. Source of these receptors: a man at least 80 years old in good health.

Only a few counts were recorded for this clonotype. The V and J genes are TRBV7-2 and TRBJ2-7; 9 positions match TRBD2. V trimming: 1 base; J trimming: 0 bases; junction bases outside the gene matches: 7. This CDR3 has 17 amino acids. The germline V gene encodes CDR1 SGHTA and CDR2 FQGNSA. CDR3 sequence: CASSLGLAGWSSYEQYF. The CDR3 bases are TGTGCCAGCAGCTTAGGGCTAGCGGGATGGAGCTCCTACGAGCAGTACTTC.

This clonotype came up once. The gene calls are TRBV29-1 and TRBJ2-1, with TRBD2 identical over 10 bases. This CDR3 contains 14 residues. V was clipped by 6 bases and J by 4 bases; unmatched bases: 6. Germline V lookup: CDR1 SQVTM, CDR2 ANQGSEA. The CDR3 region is CSVPALAGYNEQFF. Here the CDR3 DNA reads TGCAGCGTCCCCGCACTAGCGGGGTACAATGAGCAGTTCTTC.

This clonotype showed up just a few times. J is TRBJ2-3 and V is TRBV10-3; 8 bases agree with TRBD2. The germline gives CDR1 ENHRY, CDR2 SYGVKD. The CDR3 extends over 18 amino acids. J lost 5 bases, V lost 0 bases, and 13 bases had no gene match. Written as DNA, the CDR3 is TGTGCCATCAGTGAGTCGTCCGGGACTAGTGGGGGAGGAGATACGCAGTATTTT. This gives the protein CAISESSGTSGGGDTQYF.

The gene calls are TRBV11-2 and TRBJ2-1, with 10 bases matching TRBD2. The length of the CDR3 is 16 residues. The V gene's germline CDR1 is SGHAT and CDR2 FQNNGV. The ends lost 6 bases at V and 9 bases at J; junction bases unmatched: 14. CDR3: CASRLSSGSSVGEQFF. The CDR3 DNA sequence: TGTGCCAGCAGGCTTTCTAGCGGGAGTAGTGTCGGTGAGCAGTTCTTC. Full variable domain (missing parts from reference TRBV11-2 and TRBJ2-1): EAGVAQSPRYKIIEKRQSVAFWCNPISGHATLYWYQQILGQGPKLLIQFQNNGVVDDSQLPKDRFSAERLKGVDSTLKIQPAKLEDSAVYLCASRLSSGSSVGEQFFGPGTRLTVL.

The CDR3: CASRIQEITNEKLFF. For the CDR3, the DNA is TGTGCCAGCAGGATACAGGAAATAACTAATGAAAAACTGTTTTTT. The chain has TRBV28 and TRBJ1-4; D might be TRBD1 (5 bases). The CDR3 totals 15 residues. Germline assignment: CDR1 MDHEN and CDR2 SYDVKM. Trimming took off 6 bases at V and 1 base at J, with 12 bases between the two ends.

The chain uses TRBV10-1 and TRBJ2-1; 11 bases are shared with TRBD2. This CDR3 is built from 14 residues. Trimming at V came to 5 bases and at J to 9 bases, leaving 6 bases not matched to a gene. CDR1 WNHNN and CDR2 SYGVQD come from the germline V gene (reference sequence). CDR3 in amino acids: CASSSSGGPIEQFF. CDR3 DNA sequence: TGCGCCAGCAGTTCTAGCGGGGGGCCTATTGAGCAGTTCTTC.

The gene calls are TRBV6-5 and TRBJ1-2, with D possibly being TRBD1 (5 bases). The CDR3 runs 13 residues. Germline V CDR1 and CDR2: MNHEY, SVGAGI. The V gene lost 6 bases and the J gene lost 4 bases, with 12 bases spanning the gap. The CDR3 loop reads CASSRRDGYGYTF. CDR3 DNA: TGTGCCAGCAGCCGCAGGGATGGCTATGGCTACACCTTC.

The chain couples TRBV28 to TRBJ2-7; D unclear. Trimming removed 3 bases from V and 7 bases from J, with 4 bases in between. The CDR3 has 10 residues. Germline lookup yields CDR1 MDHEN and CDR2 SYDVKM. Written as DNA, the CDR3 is TGTGCCAGCAGTTTTCGGGAGCAGTACTTC. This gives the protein CASSFREQYF.

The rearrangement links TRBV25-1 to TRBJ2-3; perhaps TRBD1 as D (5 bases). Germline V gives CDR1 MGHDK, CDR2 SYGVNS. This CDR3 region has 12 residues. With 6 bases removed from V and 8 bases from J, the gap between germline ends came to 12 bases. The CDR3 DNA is TGTGCCAGCAGGATAGGGGCCGGTACGCAGTATTTT. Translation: CASRIGAGTQYF.

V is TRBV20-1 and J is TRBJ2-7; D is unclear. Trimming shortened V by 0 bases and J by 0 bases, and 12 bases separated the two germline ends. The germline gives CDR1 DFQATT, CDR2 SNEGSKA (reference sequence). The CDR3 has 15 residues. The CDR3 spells CSARDAAKSSYEQYF. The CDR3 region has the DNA TGCAGTGCTAGAGATGCGGCCAAGAGCTCCTACGAGCAGTACTTC.

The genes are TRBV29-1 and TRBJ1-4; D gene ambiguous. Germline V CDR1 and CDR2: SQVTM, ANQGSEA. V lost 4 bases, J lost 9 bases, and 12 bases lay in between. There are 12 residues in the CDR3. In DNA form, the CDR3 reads TGCAGCGTTGCTGGGCAGGATAAAAAACTGTTTTTT. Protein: CSVAGQDKKLFF.

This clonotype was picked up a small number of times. CDR3 residues: CASSLVGGGPGDTQYF. The CDR3 DNA follows: TGTGCCAGCAGTTTAGTGGGGGGCGGCCCCGGAGATACGCAGTATTTT. The rearrangement uses TRBV28 and TRBJ2-3; D is tentatively TRBD1 or TRBD2 (6 bases each). The length of the CDR3 is 16 residues. Germline V gene lookup returns CDR1 MDHEN and CDR2 SYDVKM. Trimming pared 2 bases from V and 5 bases from J, leaving 17 bases between.

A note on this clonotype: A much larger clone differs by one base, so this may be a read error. The CDR3: CSVRLLAGRHNEQFF. CDR3 in DNA: TGCAGTGTTAGACTACTAGCGGGACGACACAATGAGCAGTTCTTC. The chain couples TRBV20-1 to TRBJ2-1, with 10 bases fitting TRBD2. The germline gives CDR1 DFQATT, CDR2 SNEGSKA (reference sequence). This CDR3 has 15 amino acids.

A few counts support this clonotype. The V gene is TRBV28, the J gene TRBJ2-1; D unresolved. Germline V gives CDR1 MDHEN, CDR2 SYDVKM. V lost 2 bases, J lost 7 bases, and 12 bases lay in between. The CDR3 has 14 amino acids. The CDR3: CASSLLVGENEQFF. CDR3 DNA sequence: TGTGCCAGCAGTTTACTAGTAGGTGAGAATGAGCAGTTCTTC.

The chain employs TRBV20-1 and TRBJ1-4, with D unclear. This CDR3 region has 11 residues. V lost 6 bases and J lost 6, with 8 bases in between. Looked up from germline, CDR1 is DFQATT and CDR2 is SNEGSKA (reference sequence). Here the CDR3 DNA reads TGCAGTGCACCCATGGATGAAAAACTGTTTTTT. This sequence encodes CSAPMDEKLFF.

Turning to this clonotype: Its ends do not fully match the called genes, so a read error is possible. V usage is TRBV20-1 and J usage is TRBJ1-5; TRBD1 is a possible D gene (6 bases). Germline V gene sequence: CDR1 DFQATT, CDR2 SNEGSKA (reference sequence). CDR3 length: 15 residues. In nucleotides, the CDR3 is TGCAGCGCTATATGGGGGGCTGATAGCAATCAGCCCCAGCATTTT. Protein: CSAIWGADSNQPQHF.